The 22 T cell receptor beta chains below all came from one sample that was sequenced in a study of blood T cells in healthy people across ages. The authors ran a second PCR of about 7 to 11 cycles using a sample-barcoded 5' primer and a J-beta primer mix. TCRdb re-called the 5' RACE reads through MiXCR, storing one row per CDR3 protein. Of 800,000 to 950,000 distinct CDR3 sequences detected, roughly 34% appear once; the ten largest clones hold 10% to 15%. The sequenced sample consisted of blood. The receptors were sampled from a man between 18 and 35 years old in good health.

The chain uses TRBV28 and TRBJ2-7; D may be TRBD2 (7 bases). The CDR3 is made up of 16 amino acids. The germline V gene has CDR1 MDHEN and CDR2 SYDVKM. Trimming shortened V by 7 bases and J by 2 bases, and 21 bases separated the two germline ends. Here the CDR3 DNA reads TGTGCCAGCAACTCACACGGGGGGACAAGCCCCTACGAGCAGTACTTC. Translating it yields CASNSHGGTSPYEQYF. The whole variable domain, filled in from reference TRBV28 and TRBJ2-7, reads DVKVTQSSRYLVKRTGEKVFLECVQDMDHENMFWYRQDPGLGLRLIYFSYDVKMKEKGDIPEGYSVSREKKERFSLILESASTNQTSMYLCASNSHGGTSPYEQYFGPGTRLTVT.

This clonotype has a handful of counts. The chain recombines TRBV20-1 with TRBJ1-3; the D is unclear. The V gene's germline CDR1 is DFQATT and CDR2 SNEGSKA (reference sequence). The CDR3 runs to 12 residues. The V end was cut by 6 bases, the J end by 3 bases, with 9 bases between. The CDR3 reads CSARAGGNTIYF. DNA of the CDR3: TGCAGTGCGCGGGCCGGTGGAAACACCATATATTTT.

Comments on this clonotype: Compared with germline, one end of the junction differs, possibly owing to a read error. J is TRBJ2-3 and V is TRBV7-2; TRBD2 matches 10 bases. CDR1 and CDR2 from the germline V gene are SGHTA and FQGNSA. The CDR3 covers 15 residues. DNA for the CDR3: TGTGCCAGCAGCTTCGCCAGCGGGGGGGTCGATACGAAGTATTTT. It yields the protein CASSFASGGVDTKYF.

V and J are TRBV3-1 and TRBJ2-5; 7 bases map to TRBD2. The end of the DNA aligns better with TRBJ2-7, so the J call may be wrong. Germline CDR1 and CDR2: LGHDT and YNNKEL (reference sequence). The CDR3 sequence is 15 residues long. The CDR3 protein is CASSQEGGSLYEQYF. In DNA form, the CDR3 reads TGTGCCAGCAGCCAAGAAGGCGGGAGTCTCTACGAGCAGTACTTC.

CDR3 sequence reads: CASGGVQGDYNEQYF. Written as DNA, the CDR3 is TGTGCCAGCGGGGGGGTCCAGGGGGATTACAATGAGCAGTACTTC. The V and J genes are TRBV5-6 and TRBJ2-1, with D tentatively TRBD1 or TRBD2 (7 bases each). The DNA end lines up better with TRBJ2-7; the J call may be wrong. Germline V gene lookup returns CDR1 SGHDT and CDR2 YYEEEE. The CDR3 has 15 residues.

The count of this clonotype is one. The chain is built from TRBV2 and TRBJ1-5; D is undetermined. Per germline, CDR1 SNHLY and CDR2 FYNNEI. The V end was cut by 5 bases, the J end by 5 bases, with 16 bases between. CDR3 length: 15 residues. The CDR3 is CASSPPAAEDQPQHF. The CDR3, as DNA: TGTGCCAGCAGTCCTCCGGCCGCAGAGGATCAGCCCCAGCATTTT.

Concerning this clonotype itself: Given a much more abundant clone one base away, this may be a read error. The rearrangement joins TRBV7-2 to TRBJ1-6; D is unresolved. The germline CDR1 and CDR2 sequences are SGHTA and FQGNSA. The length of the CDR3 is 15 residues. V dropped 1 base and J dropped 12 bases, with 16 bases sitting between them. CDR3 sequence: CASSLDTATSLPLHF. The CDR3 bases are TGTGCCAGCAGCTTAGACACAGCCACTAGTTTACCCCTCCACTTT.

The V gene is TRBV28, the J gene TRBJ2-7; 7 bases align to TRBD1. The germline gives CDR1 MDHEN, CDR2 SYDVKM. The CDR3 loop spans 13 amino acids. The ends lost 6 bases at V and 12 bases at J; junction bases unmatched: 14. CDR3 in DNA: TGTGCCAGCAGCCTCGACAGGGAAGAGACCCCGTACTTC. Protein product: CASSLDREETPYF.

The chain carries TRBV27 and TRBJ2-5, with D possibly matching TRBD2 (5 bases). V lost 9 bases and J lost 5, with 16 bases in between. CDR3 length: 13 residues. Germline CDR1 MNHEY, CDR2 SMNVEV (reference sequence). The chain's CDR3 is CASSAARWETQYF. Written as DNA, the CDR3 is TGTGCCAGTAGCGCGGCGCGGTGGGAGACCCAGTACTTC.

This clonotype turned up a few times. The genes are TRBV12-3 or TRBV12-4 and TRBJ1-1, with D perhaps TRBD1 (5 bases). The CDR3 length is 15 residues. Trimming took off 6 bases at V and 1 base at J, with 15 bases between the two ends. The DNA for the CDR3 is TGTGCCAGCAGCCCGAGCGGGGGGACGAACACTGAAGCTTTCTTT. This codes for CASSPSGGTNTEAFF.

V and J are TRBV20-1 and TRBJ2-7; D remains ambiguous. This CDR3 has 12 amino acids. The V end lost 4 bases, the J end lost 7 bases, and 14 bases lay between the germline ends. Germline V gene lookup returns CDR1 DFQATT and CDR2 SNEGSKA (reference sequence). CDR3 bases: TGCAGTGCTAAATTGGACCTCTATGAGCAGTACTTC. Translated, it gives CSAKLDLYEQYF.

The rearrangement links TRBV4-3 to TRBJ2-2; 7 bases are a match to TRBD1. The CDR3 has 15 residues. Trimming removed 1 base from V and 5 bases from J; junction bases left unmatched: 4. Germline V gene data show CDR1 as LGHNA and CDR2 as YSLEER. The CDR3 region is CASSQGQGGTGELFF. The CDR3 nucleotides read TGCGCCAGCAGCCAAGGACAGGGTGGTACCGGGGAGCTGTTTTTT.

The chain carries TRBV7-9 and TRBJ1-1, with D possibly being TRBD1 (6 bases). The CDR3 contains 19 residues. Trimming shortened V by 4 bases and J by 4 bases, and 28 bases separated the two germline ends. CDR1 and CDR2 (germline): SEHNR, FQNEAQ (reference sequence). CDR3: CASSSKLVGHRVTGTEAFF. The CDR3 DNA sequence: TGTGCCAGCAGCTCAAAGCTCGTAGGGCACAGGGTAACTGGCACTGAAGCTTTCTTT.

J is TRBJ1-2 and V is TRBV20-1; TRBD1 agrees at 7 bases. The CDR3 spans 14 residues. Losses at the gene ends were 5 bases for V and 2 bases for J; bases not matched to a gene: 8. Germline V lookup: CDR1 DFQATT, CDR2 SNEGSKA (reference sequence). Here the CDR3 reads CSAEQGTGNYGYTF. As DNA, the CDR3 is TGCAGTGCTGAACAGGGGACGGGAAACTATGGCTACACCTTC.

This clonotype appeared many times. The chain is built from TRBV12-3 or TRBV12-4 and TRBJ2-1; unclear D gene. Trimming took off 5 bases at V and 1 base at J, with 12 bases between the two ends. The CDR3 runs to 15 residues. This chain's CDR3 is CASSPLVGSYNEQFF. CDR3 bases: TGTGCCAGCAGTCCCCTGGTTGGGTCCTACAATGAGCAGTTCTTC.

The genes are TRBV20-1 and TRBJ2-1; no clear D gene. The length of the CDR3 is 10 residues. V lost 6 bases, J lost 10 bases, and 10 bases lay in between. Germline lookup yields CDR1 DFQATT and CDR2 SNEGSKA (reference sequence). The CDR3 DNA reads TGCAGTGCCTGGAGCGAGGAGCAGTTCTTC. This codes for CSAWSEEQFF.

V usage is TRBV6-2 or TRBV6-3 and J usage is TRBJ2-1; D is unclear. Trimming took off 10 bases at V and 6 bases at J, with 19 bases between the two ends. The length of the CDR3 is 14 residues. Germline loops: CDR1 MNHEY, CDR2 SVGEGT. The CDR3 loop reads CATVEPSDGNEQFF. DNA of the CDR3: TGTGCCACGGTGGAACCCTCGGACGGCAATGAGCAGTTCTTC.

The V gene is TRBV12-3 or TRBV12-4, the J gene TRBJ1-1; possibly TRBD1 for D (5 bases). This CDR3 comprises 15 residues. Trimming removed 2 bases at V and 3 bases at J, with 13 bases between. The CDR3 coding sequence is TGTGCCAGCAGTTTAAGTGGCAGGGAGGACACTGAAGCTTTCTTT. Encoded protein: CASSLSGREDTEAFF.

V and J are TRBV12-3 or TRBV12-4 and TRBJ2-1; D ambiguous. With 1 base removed from V and 9 bases from J, the gap between germline ends came to 13 bases. The CDR3 is made up of 14 amino acids. DNA for the CDR3: TGTGCCAGCAGTTTAGACGGCCCCCGGACTGAGCAGTTCTTC. Its protein is CASSLDGPRTEQFF.

V usage is TRBV18 and J usage is TRBJ2-3, with 7 bases aligning to TRBD2. V was pared by 6 bases and J by 4 bases, with 10 bases of the junction left unmatched. Looked up from germline, CDR1 is KGHSH and CDR2 is LQKENI. The CDR3 consists of 15 residues. CDR3 sequence: CASSRSGGRPDTQYF. The CDR3 DNA reads as TGTGCCAGCTCTAGATCGGGGGGACGGCCAGATACGCAGTATTTT.

Of note for this clonotype: A junction boundary mismatches the germline segment, possibly from a read error. The J gene is TRBJ1-6, the V gene TRBV7-2; D is uncertain. The CDR3 has 14 residues. The germline V gene encodes CDR1 SGHTA and CDR2 FQGNSA. The CDR3 loop is CVSSLVSRDSPLHF. CDR3 bases: TGTGTCAGCAGCTTAGTGAGCCGAGATTCACCCCTCCACTTT.

This clonotype was counted between two and nine times. The chain recombines TRBV20-1 with TRBJ2-5, with D tentatively TRBD2 (6 bases). The V and J ends lost 3 bases and 2 bases respectively, with 10 bases between them. The CDR3 totals 13 residues. Germline V lookup: CDR1 DFQATT, CDR2 SNEGSKA (reference sequence). Here the CDR3 reads CSASRGGQETQYF. In DNA, the CDR3 is TGCAGTGCTAGTAGAGGAGGGCAAGAGACCCAGTACTTC.